These 17 T cell receptor beta chains originate from one sample sequenced in a study of blood T cell repertoires in COVID-19. Clones were read by immunoSEQ multiplex PCR, and TCRdb kept only the in-frame ones, dropping some. The sample has approximately 290,000 clones, about nine tenths seen once. Sequencing input: peripheral blood. Source of these receptors: a man aged 18 to 30 with active or convalescent COVID-19.

The chain joins TRBV4-1 to TRBJ2-7, with D hard to call. V was clipped by 4 bases and J by 4 bases, with 5 bases between them. Germline V gives CDR1 MGHRA, CDR2 YSYEKL. This CDR3 comprises 11 residues. This chain's CDR3 is CASSPPYEQYF. The CDR3, as DNA: TGCGCCAGCAGCCCTCCTTACGAGCAGTACTTC.

This chain connects TRBV7-2 to TRBJ2-7; 7 bases agree with TRBD2. The germline V gene encodes CDR1 SGHTA and CDR2 FQGNSA. Losses at the gene ends were 3 bases for V and 1 base for J; bases not matched to a gene: 3. The CDR3 spans 14 residues. The CDR3 loop reads CASSFGGGSYEQYF. CDR3 nucleotides: TGTGCCAGCAGCTTCGGGGGAGGGTCCTACGAGCAGTACTTC. The variable domain in full, completed from reference TRBV7-2 and TRBJ2-7, reads GAGVSQSPSNKVTEKGKDVELRCDPISGHTALYWYRQSLGQGLEFLIYFQGNSAPDKSGLPSDRFSAERTGGSVSTLTIQRTQQEDSAVYLCASSFGGGSYEQYFGPGTRLTVT.

The chain employs TRBV7-8 and TRBJ2-7; unclear D gene. The V end lost 3 bases, the J end lost 2 bases, and 8 bases lay between the germline ends. The germline CDR1 and CDR2 sequences are SGHVS and FQNEAQ. This CDR3 comprises 13 residues. The CDR3 loop is CASSFGPPYEQYF. The CDR3 nucleotides read TGTGCCAGCAGCTTTGGGCCGCCCTACGAGCAGTACTTC.

The J gene is TRBJ2-1, the V gene TRBV5-1; 10 positions agree with TRBD2. V dropped 2 bases and J dropped 7; count of bases not matched to a gene: 9. The CDR3 is 16 amino acids. Germline CDR1 reads SGHRS; CDR2 reads YFSETQ. The CDR3 bases are TGCGCCAGCAGCTTTCGGGCTAGCGGGGGAATAAATGAGCAGTTCTTC. Its protein is CASSFRASGGINEQFF.

The chain links TRBV12-3 or TRBV12-4 to TRBJ2-5; D call uncertain. This CDR3 contains 13 residues. The germline V and J ends were trimmed by 7 bases and 5 bases, with 14 bases remaining between them. Here the CDR3 reads CASKLSIQETQYF. The CDR3 DNA reads as TGTGCCAGCAAACTATCGATCCAGGAGACCCAGTACTTC.

This clone occurred once. The chain links TRBV18 to TRBJ1-5; D not resolved. The germline CDR1 and CDR2 sequences are KGHSH and LQKENI. The V gene lost 3 bases and the J gene lost 2 bases, with 8 bases spanning the gap. There are 14 residues in the CDR3. The CDR3 is CASSPGRGNQPQHF. The DNA for the CDR3 is TGTGCCAGCTCACCGGGGAGGGGCAATCAGCCCCAGCATTTT.

The chain has TRBV11-3 and TRBJ2-7; 7 positions match TRBD1. There are 15 residues in the CDR3. Unmatched junction bases numbered 3, after V lost 1 base and J lost 0 bases. Germline values: CDR1 SGHNT, CDR2 YENEEA. CDR3 loop: CASSLGQGVSYEQYF. In DNA form, the CDR3 reads TGTGCCAGCAGCTTAGGGCAGGGGGTCTCCTACGAGCAGTACTTC.

This clone was counted once. The V and J genes are TRBV5-1 and TRBJ2-1; 7 nucleotides agree with TRBD2. The CDR3 has 15 residues. Germline V gene data show CDR1 as SGHRS and CDR2 as YFSETQ. V lost 4 bases, J lost 5 bases, and 9 bases stayed unmatched. Here the CDR3 reads CASSLAVGRDNEQFF. The CDR3 DNA reads TGCGCCAGCAGCCTAGCGGTCGGCAGAGACAATGAGCAGTTCTTC.

The V and J genes are TRBV6-6 and TRBJ2-3; 13 bases match TRBD2. The V gene's germline CDR1 is MNHNY and CDR2 SVGAGI (reference sequence). The CDR3 covers 16 residues. Trimming removed 4 bases from V and 2 bases from J; junction bases left unmatched: 3. CDR3 sequence: CASSFGLAGDTDTQYF. DNA of the CDR3: TGTGCCAGCAGTTTCGGACTAGCGGGGGACACAGATACGCAGTATTTT.

The CDR3 sequence is CASSYLAGFNEQFF. The CDR3 DNA reads as TGTGCCAGCAGTTACTTAGCGGGATTCAATGAGCAGTTCTTC. This chain links TRBV6-5 with TRBJ2-1; 8 bases align to TRBD2. The CDR3 covers 14 residues. J gave up 6 bases and V 1 base, and 2 bases lay outside the gene matches. CDR1 is MNHEY, CDR2 SVGAGI, per germline.

V and J are TRBV27 and TRBJ1-1; D perhaps matches TRBD1 (5 bases). V gave up 5 bases and J gave up 8 bases, with 18 bases separating them. The CDR3 length is 14 residues. Germline V CDR1 and CDR2: MNHEY, SMNVEV (reference sequence). The CDR3 sequence is CASSGTGTAAEAFF. As DNA, the CDR3 is TGTGCCAGCAGTGGGACTGGGACGGCAGCCGAAGCTTTCTTT.

CDR3 in DNA: TGTGCCTCACAGATGTATAGCAATCAGCCCCAGCATTTT. Translated, it gives CASQMYSNQPQHF. The chain couples TRBV19 to TRBJ1-5; D not resolved. V lost 11 bases and J lost 0, with 11 bases in between. The germline CDR1 and CDR2 sequences are LNHDA and SQIVND (reference sequence). The CDR3 totals 13 residues.

V is TRBV18 and J is TRBJ1-5; 8 bases agree with TRBD1. Trimming cost V 2 bases and J 3 bases; bases outside gene matches: 3. The germline V gene encodes CDR1 KGHSH and CDR2 LQKENI. The CDR3 is made up of 15 amino acids. The CDR3 DNA sequence: TGTGCCAGCTCACCAGCGACAGGGGTCAATCAGCCCCAGCATTTT. Residues: CASSPATGVNQPQHF.

The chain couples TRBV5-1 to TRBJ1-3, with 9 nucleotides matching TRBD1. The ends lost 5 bases at V and 4 bases at J; junction bases unmatched: 16. This CDR3 has 18 residues. Germline V gene lookup returns CDR1 SGHRS and CDR2 YFSETQ. As DNA, the CDR3 is TGCGCCAGCAGTCCTCTACCGCCGGGACAGGGAGCGGGAAACACCATATATTTT. This gives the protein CASSPLPPGQGAGNTIYF.

This clone appeared a single time. The chain recombines TRBV5-6 with TRBJ2-1; D perhaps matches TRBD1 (6 bases). The CDR3 runs to 15 residues. Germline loops: CDR1 SGHDT, CDR2 YYEEEE. Trimming took off 4 bases at V and 4 bases at J, with 15 bases between the two ends. CDR3 nucleotide sequence: TGTGCCAGCAGCCTGTTACAGGGCACGTACAATGAGCAGTTCTTC. Its translation: CASSLLQGTYNEQFF.

This clone was detected a few times. This rearrangement joins TRBV5-1 to TRBJ2-1; D is unclear. The CDR3 is 15 amino acids. Between the trimmed V and J ends, which lost 5 bases and 7 bases, there was a span of 19 bases. CDR1 SGHRS and CDR2 YFSETQ come from the germline V gene. CDR3 coding DNA: TGCGCCAGCAGGGAGCGACCTACAAACCAGAATGAGCAGTTCTTC. Amino acids: CASRERPTNQNEQFF.

The chain has TRBV7-6 and TRBJ2-1; 8 positions agree with TRBD2. The germline gives CDR1 SGHVS, CDR2 FNYEAQ. The V gene end was trimmed by 9 bases and the J gene end by 0 bases; junction bases not matched to a gene: 22. The CDR3 sequence is 20 residues long. Written as DNA, the CDR3 is TGTGCCAGTTGGGGGCCCGGGACTAGAGAAACCCGGAGCTCCTACAATGAGCAGTTCTTC. Residues: CASWGPGTRETRSSYNEQFF.